In its sample, the clone carrying this TCR beta chain was seen once. Trimming took off 0 bases at V and 12 bases at J, with 9 bases between the two ends. Germline-derived CDR1 and CDR2 are LGHDT and YNNKEL (reference sequence). There are 12 residues in the CDR3. The sample originates from a study of CD8 T cells in Susac syndrome. CD8+ and CD4+ T cells were negatively isolated; TEMRA cells were FACS-enriched. RNA was extracted with the RNeasy kit, and a quantity of about 0.45 to 1 ug was reverse transcribed using random hexamers. An immunoSEQ multiplex PCR generated amplified TCR beta CDR3 products spanning 54 Vbeta and 13 Jbeta. TCRdb analysed the immunoSEQ multiplex PCR reads with MiXCR anew, one entry per CDR3 protein. Of approximately 190,000 distinct CDR3 sequences listed, 90% to 95% are singletons.

This sequence originates from a human donor with multiple sclerosis. The sample taken for sequencing was CD4+ T cells from PBMCs. This chain links TRBV3-1 with TRBJ2-1; D gene unclear. CDR3 in amino acids: CASSQEAQVQFF. As DNA, the CDR3 is TGTGCCAGCAGCCAAGAGGCCCAGGTGCAGTTCTTC.